The 28 T cell receptor beta chains below were found in one sample sequenced in a study of blood T cell repertoires in COVID-19. TCRdb's table, derived via immunoSEQ multiplex PCR, lists solely in-frame clones and lacks some. The table lists 99,000 or so clones, over 75% of them singletons. The specimen was peripheral blood. The receptor source for this set is a human donor in a cohort sampled during active COVID-19.

Remarks on this clone: The sample carries other DNA sequences with the same CDR3. V is TRBV7-9 and J is TRBJ1-1; no clear D gene. In germline, CDR1 is SEHNR, CDR2 FQNEAQ (reference sequence). The V and J ends lost 1 base and 0 bases respectively, with 6 bases between them. The CDR3 length is 14 residues. CDR3 sequence: CASSLDRVNTEAFF. CDR3 nucleotide sequence: TGTGCCAGCAGCTTAGATCGGGTGAACACTGAAGCTTTCTTT.

The rearrangement links TRBV5-1 to TRBJ1-2; 7 nucleotides line up with TRBD1. J gave up 4 bases and V 2 bases, and 5 bases lay outside the gene matches. CDR1 and CDR2 from the germline V gene are SGHRS and YFSETQ. The length of the CDR3 is 14 residues. CDR3 in DNA: TGCGCCAGCAGCTTCAATACAGGGGCCTATGGCTACACCTTC. Translating it yields CASSFNTGAYGYTF.

The CDR3 spells CASGLSSDQETQYF. CDR3 nucleotide sequence: TGTGCTAGTGGTTTGTCCAGTGACCAAGAGACCCAGTACTTC. The chain joins TRBV12-5 to TRBJ2-5; the D is unclear. Deletions cut 2 bases from V and 0 bases from J, with 7 bases between. Germline-derived CDR1 and CDR2 are LGHNT and FRNRAP. The CDR3 is made up of 14 amino acids.

Only one count was recorded for this clone. The chain employs TRBV9 and TRBJ1-6; D is possibly TRBD1 (5 bases). Germline loops: CDR1 SGDLS, CDR2 YYNGEE. V was clipped by 0 bases and J by 9 bases, with 7 bases between them. The length of the CDR3 is 13 residues. Here the CDR3 DNA reads TGTGCCAGCAGCGTAGGGGGGGGTTCACCCCTCCACTTT. As protein: CASSVGGGSPLHF.

The V gene is TRBV5-1, the J gene TRBJ2-5; 11 nucleotides match TRBD2. The germline gives CDR1 SGHRS, CDR2 YFSETQ. CDR3 length equals 15 residues. With 0 bases clipped from V and 2 bases from J, the junction kept 0 bases outside the gene matches. The CDR3 DNA reads TGCGCCAGCAGCTTGGGACTAGCGGGGCAAGAGACCCAGTACTTC. Its translation: CASSLGLAGQETQYF.

The V call is TRBV30, the J call TRBJ1-5, with 7 bases matching TRBD1. This CDR3 is built from 16 residues. Germline-derived CDR1 and CDR2 are GTSNPN and SVGIG (reference sequence). The V segment lost 2 bases and the J segment 0 bases; nucleotides outside the gene matches: 7. CDR3 sequence: CAWSNARDSSNQPQHF. The DNA for the CDR3 is TGTGCCTGGAGTAATGCCCGGGACAGTAGCAATCAGCCCCAGCATTTT.

This clone was seen only once. The chain links TRBV14 to TRBJ2-3, with TRBD2 identical over 9 bases. This CDR3 has 16 amino acids. V shed 2 bases, J shed 1 base, and the junction held 4 bases outside the gene matches. Germline V lookup: CDR1 SGHDN, CDR2 FVKESK. In nucleotides, the CDR3 is TGTGCCAGCAGCCAAAGACTAGCGGTTGGCACAGATACGCAGTATTTT. Its protein product is CASSQRLAVGTDTQYF.

This clone was observed a handful of times. The rearrangement links TRBV19 to TRBJ1-5; D may be TRBD1 (6 bases). V dropped 6 bases and J dropped 4 bases, with 10 bases sitting between them. CDR3 length: 13 residues. CDR1 is LNHDA, CDR2 SQIVND, per germline (reference sequence). The CDR3 DNA is TGTGCCAGTAGCGGACAGACTAATCAGCCCCAGCATTTT. It encodes CASSGQTNQPQHF. Complete variable domain (other parts from reference TRBV19 and TRBJ1-5): DGGITQSPKYLFRKEGQNVTLSCEQNLNHDAMYWYRQDPGQGLRLIYYSQIVNDFQKGDIAEGYSVSREKKESFPLTVTSAQKNPTAFYLCASSGQTNQPQHFGDGTRLSIL.

V and J are TRBV18 and TRBJ2-5; TRBD2 matches at 9 bases. CDR3 length: 13 residues. Trimming took 6 bases from V and 3 from J; bases not matched to a gene: 2. The germline V gene has CDR1 KGHSH and CDR2 LQKENI. This chain's CDR3 is CASSSSGEETQYF. CDR3 in DNA: TGTGCCAGCTCTTCTAGCGGGGAAGAGACCCAGTACTTC.

The chain uses TRBV19 and TRBJ2-2; the match to TRBD1 covers 9 bases. This CDR3 is built from 17 residues. V trimming: 7 bases; J trimming: 4 bases; junction bases outside the gene matches: 13. Germline V gene sequence: CDR1 LNHDA, CDR2 SQIVND (reference sequence). CDR3 loop: CASNGLVGQGSTGELFF. Written as DNA, the CDR3 is TGTGCCAGTAATGGGCTGGTGGGACAGGGCTCCACCGGGGAGCTGTTTTTT.

The rearrangement links TRBV28 to TRBJ2-4, with 12 bases fitting TRBD2. Looked up from germline, CDR1 is MDHEN and CDR2 is SYDVKM. The CDR3 spans 16 residues. Losses at the gene ends were 5 bases for V and 0 bases for J; bases not matched to a gene: 2. In DNA, the CDR3 is TGTGCCAGCAGTCCGGGACTAGCGGGAGCCAAAAACATTCAGTACTTC. Its translation: CASSPGLAGAKNIQYF.

Only one count was recorded for this clone. This rearrangement joins TRBV6-2 or TRBV6-3 to TRBJ1-5, with TRBD1 matching over 8 bases. Germline V gene lookup returns CDR1 MNHEY and CDR2 SVGEGT. CDR3 length equals 14 residues. V was pared by 3 bases and J by 6 bases, with 4 bases of the junction left unmatched. The CDR3 DNA is TGTGCCAGCAGTTATACAGGGGGTGCTCAGCCCCAGCATTTT. This encodes CASSYTGGAQPQHF.

The chain recombines TRBV12-3 or TRBV12-4 with TRBJ2-5; D perhaps matches TRBD2 (5 bases). Trimming took 4 bases from V and 5 from J, leaving 11 bases between them. The CDR3 covers 13 residues. This CDR3 reads CASSSPRGETQYF. The CDR3 DNA reads TGTGCCAGCAGTTCACCGCGAGGGGAGACCCAGTACTTC.

The rearrangement uses TRBV5-1 and TRBJ2-7; unclear D gene. The germline V and J ends were trimmed by 7 bases and 0 bases, with 14 bases remaining between them. The CDR3 totals 14 residues. The germline CDR1 and CDR2 sequences are SGHRS and YFSETQ. The DNA of the CDR3 is TGCGCCAGCCGTGTCAGGCCGGACTCCTACGAGCAGTACTTC. Translated: CASRVRPDSYEQYF.

The V gene is TRBV11-2, the J gene TRBJ1-2, with D uncertain. The germline CDR1 and CDR2 sequences are SGHAT and FQNNGV. V was pared by 0 bases and J by 8 bases, with 13 bases between. CDR3 length: 14 amino acids. This CDR3 reads CASSLDGSGEGYTF. DNA for the CDR3: TGTGCCAGCAGCTTAGATGGGTCCGGGGAGGGCTACACCTTC. Based on the CDR3 plus reference TRBV11-2 and TRBJ1-2, the full variable domain is EAGVAQSPRYKIIEKRQSVAFWCNPISGHATLYWYQQILGQGPKLLIQFQNNGVVDDSQLPKDRFSAERLKGVDSTLKIQPAKLEDSAVYLCASSLDGSGEGYTFGSGTRLTVV.

The V and J genes are TRBV2 and TRBJ2-5, with D maybe TRBD2 (6 bases). Germline CDR1 and CDR2: SNHLY and FYNNEI. V lost 2 bases and J lost 3, with 13 bases in between. CDR3 length equals 15 residues. In DNA, the CDR3 is TGTGCCAGCAGTGAAACGCCGGGAGAAGAAGAGACCCAGTACTTC. Protein product: CASSETPGEEETQYF.

This sequence joins TRBV15 and TRBJ2-1; 7 bases are a match to TRBD1. The CDR3 is made up of 19 amino acids. The germline V gene encodes CDR1 LNHNV and CDR2 YYDKDF (reference sequence). Unmatched junction bases numbered 15, after V lost 2 bases and J lost 2 bases. The CDR3 loop is CATSRSFPDSDRAYNEQFF. The CDR3 nucleotides read TGTGCCACCAGCAGATCTTTTCCTGACTCCGACAGGGCCTACAATGAGCAGTTCTTC.

The chain joins TRBV5-4 to TRBJ2-7; TRBD2 aligns across 7 bases. The V and J ends lost 4 bases and 0 bases, in that order; junction bases with no gene match: 10. The CDR3 loop spans 16 amino acids. Germline V gene lookup returns CDR1 SGHNT and CDR2 YYREEE (reference sequence). CDR3 residues: CASSPGGSRSSYEQYF. Written as DNA, the CDR3 is TGTGCCAGCAGCCCGGGGGGATCCAGGAGCTCCTACGAGCAGTACTTC. Full variable domain (remainder filled in from reference TRBV5-4 and TRBJ2-7): ETGVTQSPTHLIKTRGQQVTLRCSSQSGHNTVSWYQQALGQGPQFIFQYYREEENGRGNFPPRFSGLQFPNYSSELNVNALELDDSALYLCASSPGGSRSSYEQYFGPGTRLTVT.

The chain has TRBV6-2 or TRBV6-3 and TRBJ2-7; D unclear. The V end lost 2 bases, the J end lost 6 bases, and 5 bases lay between the germline ends. CDR3 length: 11 residues. Germline V gene data show CDR1 as MNHEY and CDR2 as SVGEGT. CDR3 amino acids: CASSYASEQYF. The CDR3 coding sequence is TGTGCCAGCAGTTACGCCAGCGAGCAGTACTTC.

The chain uses TRBV19 and TRBJ2-3; possibly TRBD1 for D (6 bases). CDR3 size: 15 residues. V was cut by 5 bases and J by 2 bases, with 14 bases left in between. The germline V gene encodes CDR1 LNHDA and CDR2 SQIVND (reference sequence). The CDR3: CASSGSDSLTDTQYF. The CDR3, as DNA: TGTGCCAGTAGTGGATCGGACAGTCTCACAGATACGCAGTATTTT.

In this sample, this clone turned up a few times. The chain is built from TRBV2 and TRBJ2-7, with 8 nucleotides matching TRBD2. The ends lost 2 bases at V and 5 bases at J; junction bases unmatched: 5. Per the germline V gene, CDR1 is SNHLY and CDR2 is FYNNEI. The CDR3 spans 14 residues. The CDR3 spells CASSETPGGNEQYF. CDR3 DNA: TGTGCCAGCAGTGAAACCCCGGGAGGGAACGAGCAGTACTTC.

The chain employs TRBV28 and TRBJ1-2; D gene ambiguous. V was pared by 2 bases and J by 1 base, with 5 bases between. Germline CDR1 MDHEN, CDR2 SYDVKM. The CDR3 spans 13 residues. The CDR3 here is CASSLGFNYGYTF. CDR3 nucleotides: TGTGCCAGCAGTTTAGGCTTTAACTATGGCTACACCTTC.

This clone has only one observation. The V call is TRBV7-9, the J call TRBJ2-1, with D perhaps matching TRBD2 (5 bases). CDR1 is SEHNR and CDR2 is FQNEAQ in the germline V gene (reference sequence). The V gene lost 5 bases and the J gene lost 8 bases, with 19 bases spanning the gap. The CDR3 is made up of 15 amino acids. The CDR3 DNA reads as TGTGCCAGCAGCCAGACGAGCGGTTTTCTTGATGAGCAGTTCTTC. Translating it yields CASSQTSGFLDEQFF.

The V gene is TRBV5-5, the J gene TRBJ2-7; tentative D call: TRBD1 (5 bases). This CDR3 is built from 14 residues. Germline V gene data show CDR1 as SGHKS and CDR2 as YYEKEE (reference sequence). V shed 1 base and J shed 2 bases, with 10 bases lying between them. CDR3 DNA: TGTGCCAGCAGCTTGCCAGGGTCTGCCTACGAGCAGTACTTC. Translating it yields CASSLPGSAYEQYF.

The V call is TRBV4-1, the J call TRBJ2-7; 7 bases line up with TRBD2. This CDR3 has 15 residues. V shed 0 bases and J 3 bases; nucleotides not matched to a gene: 5. Germline CDR1 and CDR2: MGHRA and YSYEKL. CDR3 in amino acids: CASSQDRGSGYEQYF. DNA for the CDR3: TGCGCCAGCAGCCAAGATCGCGGGAGCGGCTACGAGCAGTACTTC.

This clone was observed a single time. This chain connects TRBV6-5 to TRBJ2-7; the D gene is possibly TRBD1 (6 bases). V lost 2 bases to trimming and J lost 10 bases, with 15 bases between them. The CDR3 sequence is 13 residues long. Germline loops: CDR1 MNHEY, CDR2 SVGAGI. CDR3: CASSYTDSQVQYF. Written as DNA, the CDR3 is TGTGCCAGCAGTTACACGGACAGCCAAGTTCAGTACTTC.

The J gene is TRBJ2-7, the V gene TRBV7-9; the D is unclear. Between the trimmed V and J ends, which lost 3 bases and 2 bases, there was a span of 11 bases. CDR1 is SEHNR and CDR2 is FQNEAQ in the germline V gene (reference sequence). The CDR3 is made up of 14 amino acids. The CDR3 protein is CASSFARETYEQYF. CDR3 coding DNA: TGTGCCAGCAGCTTTGCGCGAGAAACCTACGAGCAGTACTTC.

The V gene is TRBV7-3, the J gene TRBJ1-2; possibly TRBD1 for D (6 bases). Trimming stripped 1 base from V and 4 bases from J, with 10 bases between. CDR1 and CDR2 from the germline V gene are SGHTA and FQGTGA. This CDR3 has 14 residues. In DNA form, the CDR3 reads TGTGCCAGCAGCTTAAGTCCAGGGGCCTATGGCTACACCTTC. It codes for CASSLSPGAYGYTF.